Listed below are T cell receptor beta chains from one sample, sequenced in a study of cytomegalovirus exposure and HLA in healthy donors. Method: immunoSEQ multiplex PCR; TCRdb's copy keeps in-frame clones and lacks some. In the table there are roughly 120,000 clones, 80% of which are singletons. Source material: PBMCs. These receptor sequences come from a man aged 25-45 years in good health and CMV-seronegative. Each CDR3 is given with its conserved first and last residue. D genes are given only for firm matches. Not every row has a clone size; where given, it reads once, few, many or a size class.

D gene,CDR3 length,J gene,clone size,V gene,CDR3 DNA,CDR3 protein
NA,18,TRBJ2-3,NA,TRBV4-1,TGCGCCAGCAGCCAACTCACGTGGACAACTAGCCACACAGATACGCAGTATTTT,CASSQLTWTTSHTDTQYF
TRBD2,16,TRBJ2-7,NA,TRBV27,TGTGCCAGCAACCCCCGGCGGGAGGTATTCGGCTACGAGCAGTACTTC,CASNPRREVFGYEQYF
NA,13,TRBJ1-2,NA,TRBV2,TGTGCCAGCAGCCGGACAACCGCCTATGGCTACACCTTC,CASSRTTAYGYTF
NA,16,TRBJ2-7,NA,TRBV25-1,TGTGCCAGCAGTGAGGAAGACAGATTTAGCTCCTACGAGCAGTACTTC,CASSEEDRFSSYEQYF
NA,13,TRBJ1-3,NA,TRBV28,TGTGCCAGCAGTTCAGGGTTGTGGAACACCATATATTTT,CASSSGLWNTIYF
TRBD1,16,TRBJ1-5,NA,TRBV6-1,TGTGCCAGCAGTGAACAGGACAGGGGGCCCAATCAGCCCCAGCATTTT,CASSEQDRGPNQPQHF
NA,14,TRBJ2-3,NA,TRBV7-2,TGTGCCAGCAGCTTAAACGGGGAGGAAGATACGCAGTATTTT,CASSLNGEEDTQYF
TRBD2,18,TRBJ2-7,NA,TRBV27,TGTGCCAGCAGTTTATGGGGGCATTTATCTAGCGGGACCTACGAGCAGTACTTC,CASSLWGHLSSGTYEQYF
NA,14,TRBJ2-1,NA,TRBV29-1,TGCAGCGTTGGAGTCGTTAGCTCCTACAATGAGCAGTTCTTC,CSVGVVSSYNEQFF
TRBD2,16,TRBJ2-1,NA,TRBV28,TGTGCCAGCACTCCCCCACAACGGTTAGCGGGGGATGAGCAGTTCTTC,CASTPPQRLAGDEQFF
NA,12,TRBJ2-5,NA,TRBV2,TGTGCCAGCAGTGAAGCCCAGGAGACCCAGTACTTC,CASSEAQETQYF
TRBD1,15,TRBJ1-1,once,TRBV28,TGTGCCAGCAGAGATACCGGGACAGTGAACACTGAAGCTTTCTTT,CASRDTGTVNTEAFF
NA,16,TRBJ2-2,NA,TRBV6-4,TGTGCCAGCAGTGTGAGTGGCGGAACTGGCACCGGGGAGCTGTTTTTT,CASSVSGGTGTGELFF
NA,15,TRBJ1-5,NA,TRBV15,TGTGCCACCAGCAGAGCGAGGGGGGGGAGTCAGCCCCAGCATTTT,CATSRARGGSQPQHF
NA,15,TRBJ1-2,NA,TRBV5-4,TGTGCCAGCAGCGCCGAGAGCGACAGTAACTATGGCTACACCTTC,CASSAESDSNYGYTF
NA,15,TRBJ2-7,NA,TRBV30,TGTGCCTGGAGTGATAGAGGATACGGGTCCTACGAGCAGTACTTC,CAWSDRGYGSYEQYF
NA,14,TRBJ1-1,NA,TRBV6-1,TGTGCCAGCTGGACAGTAGGCATGAACACTGAAGCTTTCTTT,CASWTVGMNTEAFF
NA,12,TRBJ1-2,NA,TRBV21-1,TGTGCCAGTCTGACAGACAACTATGGCTACACCTTC,CASLTDNYGYTF
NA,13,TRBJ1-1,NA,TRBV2,TGTGCCAGCAGTGCGGTCACGGACACTGAAGCTTTCTTT,CASSAVTDTEAFF
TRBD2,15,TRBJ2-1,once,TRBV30,TGTGCCTGGAGGAAGACTAGCGGGAGGGGCAATGAGCAGTTCTTC,CAWRKTSGRGNEQFF
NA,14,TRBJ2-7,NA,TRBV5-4,TGTGCCAGCAGCTGGGGTGGAGGGGTGTACGAGCAGTACTTC,CASSWGGGVYEQYF
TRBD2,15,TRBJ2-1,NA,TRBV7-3,TGTGCCAGCAGCTTAGGCGGGAGACGGGACAATGAGCAGTTCTTC,CASSLGGRRDNEQFF
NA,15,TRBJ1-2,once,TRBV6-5,TGTGCCAGCAGTTACTTTTCCTCAGGGGTCGGGGGCTACACCTTC,CASSYFSSGVGGYTF
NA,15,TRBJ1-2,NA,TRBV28,TGTGCCAGCAGTTTATCCGGGAGCGGGAGCTATGGCTACACCTTC,CASSLSGSGSYGYTF
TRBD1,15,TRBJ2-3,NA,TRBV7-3,TGTGCCAGCAGCCCCCGGACAGGGGGCAAAGATACGCAGTATTTT,CASSPRTGGKDTQYF
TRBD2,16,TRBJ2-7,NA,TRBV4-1,TGCGCCAGCAGCCAAGCGGGGCTAGCGGGTGCCTACGAGCAGTACTTC,CASSQAGLAGAYEQYF
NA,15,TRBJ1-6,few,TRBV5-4,TGTGCCAGCAGCTTGGACAGGGACTATAATTCACCCCTCCACTTT,CASSLDRDYNSPLHF